Below, one T cell receptor (beta chain) is given with its context. The source of the sample is a study of PD-1 blockade in mismatch repair-deficient tumors. Study-wide background: Patients had around twelve mismatch repair-deficient cancer types, all previously treated and progressing.

V lost 0 bases, J lost 0 bases, and 5 bases lay in between. This CDR3 region has 15 residues. Germline loops: CDR1 SGHTA, CDR2 FQGNSA. Every patient had mismatch repair deficiency by PCR or immunohistochemistry. Some clones are missing from TCRdb's copy, which holds only in-frame ones; the method was immunoSEQ multiplex PCR. Of 38,000 or so clones listed, 70% to 90% are singletons. The gene calls are TRBV7-2 and TRBJ2-2; D unclear. This sample comprised peripheral blood, obtained approximately 80 weeks after starting pembrolizumab. This TCR was recovered from an adult with mismatch repair-deficient cancer. For the CDR3, the DNA is TGTGCCAGCAGCTTAGCGCTACCGAACACCGGGGAGCTGTTTTTT. Protein product: CASSLALPNTGELFF.